This entry lists 26 T cell receptor beta chains sequenced from one sample in a study of human T cells and chemical hapten exposure. Via MiXCR, TCRdb re-called the RACE reads, giving one row per CDR3 protein. Here the sample spans some 79,000 distinct CDR3 sequences, around 7% being singletons. Specified time point: patch test 1, 2 weeks after DPC sensitization. As to treatment: therapeutic diphenylcyclopropenone sensitization with weekly scalp DPC. The starting material was whole blood, obtained in connection with sensitization to the hapten diphenylcyclopropenone (DPC). The receptors were sampled from a woman aged 30 to 39 with alopecia areata. Some clones in this sample may be carry-over from other donors' samples.

J is TRBJ2-4 and V is TRBV5-1; TRBD2 agrees at 12 bases. Trimming cost V 4 bases and J 0 bases; bases outside gene matches: 11. Germline V gene sequence: CDR1 SGHRS, CDR2 YFSETQ. This CDR3 spans 19 amino acids. The CDR3 region is CASSLLTSGGELAKNIQYF. For the CDR3, the DNA is TGCGCCAGCAGCCTCCTGACTAGCGGGGGCGAACTAGCCAAAAACATTCAGTACTTC.

There are a few counts of this clonotype. The V call is TRBV6-5, the J call TRBJ1-6, with 8 bases identical to TRBD1. The CDR3 loop spans 13 amino acids. V trimming: 5 bases; J trimming: 9 bases; junction bases outside the gene matches: 3. Germline assignment: CDR1 MNHEY and CDR2 SVGAGI. In DNA, the CDR3 is TGTGCCAGCAGTCAAACAGGGGGTTCACCCCTCCACTTT. It codes for CASSQTGGSPLHF.

This clonotype was seen repeatedly, ten times or more. The gene calls are TRBV6-2 or TRBV6-3 and TRBJ2-1; D is possibly TRBD1 (5 bases). Germline V gene lookup returns CDR1 MNHEY and CDR2 SVGEGT. The CDR3 totals 12 residues. V was clipped by 8 bases and J by 5 bases, with 10 bases between them. The CDR3 nucleotides are TGTGCCAGCTCCCCAGGGCACAATGAGCAGTTCTTC. Translating gives CASSPGHNEQFF.

This clonotype was seen a few times. V gene TRBV7-8 combines with J gene TRBJ2-3; TRBD1 matches at 9 bases. The V segment lost 1 base and the J segment 6 bases; nucleotides outside the gene matches: 17. The germline CDR1 and CDR2 sequences are SGHVS and FQNEAQ. This CDR3 spans 19 amino acids. The CDR3 DNA reads as TGTGCCAGCAGCTTAGTTTTCCCCCCGGGACAGGGTCGGGAGGATACGCAGTATTTT. The encoded protein is CASSLVFPPGQGREDTQYF.

This chain joins TRBV5-4 and TRBJ2-7; D is unresolved. This CDR3 is 14 amino acids long. CDR1 is SGHNT and CDR2 is YYREEE in the germline V gene (reference sequence). Trimming stripped 4 bases from V and 0 bases from J, with 11 bases between. The CDR3 DNA reads as TGTGCCAGCAGCCCCCATACGAGCTCCTACGAGCAGTACTTC. Its protein is CASSPHTSSYEQYF.

Many counts were recorded for this clonotype. The chain employs TRBV7-2 and TRBJ1-1, with 7 bases identical to TRBD1. J gave up 2 bases and V 2 bases, and 2 bases lay outside the gene matches. The CDR3 extends over 14 amino acids. Germline CDR1 reads SGHTA; CDR2 reads FQGNSA. The CDR3 region has the DNA TGTGCCAGCAGCTTATGGACAGGCAACACTGAAGCTTTCTTT. It is translated as CASSLWTGNTEAFF.

This clonotype was counted many times. The chain uses TRBV2 and TRBJ2-3, with a weak D call TRBD1 (6 bases). There are 14 residues in the CDR3. The germline V gene encodes CDR1 SNHLY and CDR2 FYNNEI. V was shortened by 6 bases and J by 4 bases, with 14 bases between the two germline ends. The CDR3 coding sequence is TGTGCCAGCAGGAGAACAGGGCCTGCAGATACGCAGTATTTT. The encoded protein is CASRRTGPADTQYF.

This clonotype was counted a few times. This may stem from a read error, because a much larger clone lies one nucleotide away. The chain carries TRBV29-1 and TRBJ2-1; 10 positions agree with TRBD1. CDR3 length: 14 residues. The trim removed 6 bases at V and 4 bases at J, leaving 6 bases unmatched. Germline V gene sequence: CDR1 SQVTM, CDR2 ANQGSEA. The DNA of the CDR3 is TGCAGCGTCACGGGACAGGGGCGTTACAATGAGCAGTTCTTC. This gives the protein CSVTGQGRYNEQFF.

In this sample, this clonotype turned up a few times. This chain links TRBV27 with TRBJ1-4; D remains ambiguous. V lost 7 bases and J lost 4, with 16 bases in between. The CDR3 runs 15 residues. CDR1 MNHEY and CDR2 SMNVEV come from the germline V gene (reference sequence). CDR3: CASNTQEPRNEKLFF. The DNA for the CDR3 is TGTGCCAGCAATACCCAGGAGCCTCGTAATGAAAAACTGTTTTTT.

The chain links TRBV7-9 to TRBJ1-3; no definite D call. In germline, CDR1 is SEHNR, CDR2 FQNEAQ (reference sequence). The CDR3 consists of 14 residues. V gave up 8 bases and J gave up 0 bases, with 11 bases separating them. The CDR3 DNA sequence: TGTGCCAGCGATGGGCTGAGCTCTGGAAACACCATATATTTT. It encodes CASDGLSSGNTIYF.

The sample holds many counts of this clonotype. This sequence joins TRBV6-6 and TRBJ1-1; D remains unclear. This CDR3 has 10 amino acids. Germline CDR1 and CDR2: MNHNY and SVGAGI (reference sequence). The V end lost 8 bases, the J end lost 1 base, and 2 bases lay between the germline ends. CDR3 loop: CASANTEAFF. The CDR3 DNA is TGTGCCAGCGCGAACACTGAAGCTTTCTTT.

This clonotype was observed at least ten times. This rearrangement joins TRBV5-1 to TRBJ2-3, with 9 bases identical to TRBD2. J was trimmed by 4 bases and V by 0 bases; bases with no gene match: 3. From germline, CDR1 is SGHRS and CDR2 YFSETQ. The CDR3 runs to 15 residues. CDR3 nucleotide sequence: TGCGCCAGCAGCTTGGTAGCGGGGGACGCAGATACGCAGTATTTT. Protein: CASSLVAGDADTQYF.

The table lists this clonotype with many counts. CDR3 in DNA: TGTGCCAGCAGCCCTAGGCAGCTCTTAACCAATTCACCCCTCCACTTT. Its translation is CASSPRQLLTNSPLHF. V is TRBV7-2 and J is TRBJ1-6; no clear D gene. The CDR3 is made up of 16 amino acids. V was cut by 5 bases and J by 7 bases, with 18 bases left in between. Looked up from germline, CDR1 is SGHTA and CDR2 is FQGNSA.

The rearrangement links TRBV6-5 to TRBJ2-7, with D perhaps TRBD1 (6 bases). The CDR3 is 15 residues long. The germline V gene has CDR1 MNHEY and CDR2 SVGAGI. Trimming pared 6 bases from V and 1 base from J, leaving 16 bases between. The CDR3 DNA follows: TGTGCCAGCAGCCGCAGGGGACCCAGATCCTACGAGCAGTACTTC. Protein product: CASSRRGPRSYEQYF.

In its sample, this clonotype was seen many times. The chain combines TRBV6-4 with TRBJ1-2, with 9 bases aligning to TRBD1. This CDR3 has 14 amino acids. Trimming at V came to 6 bases and at J to 5 bases, leaving 7 bases not matched to a gene. Germline loops: CDR1 MRHNA, CDR2 SNTAGT. CDR3 loop: CASRPGQGLYGYTF. CDR3 nucleotides: TGTGCCAGCAGGCCGGGACAGGGACTTTATGGCTACACCTTC.

This clonotype was seen many times. The chain employs TRBV12-3 or TRBV12-4 and TRBJ1-3; D is undetermined. The CDR3 sequence is 14 residues long. The V end lost 3 bases, the J end lost 0 bases, and 6 bases lay between the germline ends. The CDR3 here is CASSLRSSGNTIYF. DNA of the CDR3: TGTGCCAGCAGTTTGAGGAGCTCTGGAAACACCATATATTTT.

This clonotype was observed a handful of times. The rearrangement joins TRBV12-3 or TRBV12-4 to TRBJ1-6; no clear D gene. The CDR3 loop spans 14 amino acids. V dropped 2 bases and J dropped 13 bases, with 15 bases sitting between them. CDR3 coding DNA: TGTGCCAGCAGTTTATGCCGAGATAGGGTCCCCCTCCACTTT. It encodes CASSLCRDRVPLHF.

This clonotype was found many times. The chain links TRBV3-1 to TRBJ2-4; 12 bases map to TRBD2. The V and J ends lost 4 bases and 3 bases, in that order; junction bases with no gene match: 4. CDR3 length equals 16 residues. Germline V gives CDR1 LGHDT, CDR2 YNNKEL (reference sequence). CDR3 nucleotides: TGTGCCAGCAGCCGATGGACTAGCGGGGACAAAAACATTCAGTACTTC. As protein: CASSRWTSGDKNIQYF.

The chain carries TRBV5-1 and TRBJ1-5, with 7 bases aligning to TRBD1. The CDR3 runs to 15 residues. J lost 9 bases, V lost 0 bases, and 9 bases had no gene match. CDR1 is SGHRS, CDR2 YFSETQ, per germline. The DNA of the CDR3 is TGCGCCAGCAGCTTGGGGCCCCAGGGGGACAGGCCCCAGCATTTT. This sequence encodes CASSLGPQGDRPQHF.

This clonotype was counted many times. V gene TRBV15 combines with J gene TRBJ1-4, with 7 bases matching TRBD1. Per the germline V gene, CDR1 is LNHNV and CDR2 is YYDKDF (reference sequence). The CDR3 runs to 15 residues. Trimming took 0 bases from V and 6 from J; bases not matched to a gene: 4. The CDR3 is CATSREKGAYEKLFF. The CDR3 DNA is TGTGCCACCAGCAGAGAGAAGGGGGCATATGAAAAACTGTTTTTT.

The sample holds many counts of this clonotype. The rearrangement links TRBV12-3 or TRBV12-4 to TRBJ1-5; D is perhaps TRBD1 (5 bases). The length of the CDR3 is 16 residues. Trimming pared 3 bases from V and 0 bases from J, leaving 12 bases between. The chain's CDR3 is CASSFDSGDSNQPQHF. The CDR3 DNA follows: TGTGCCAGCAGTTTCGACAGCGGAGATAGCAATCAGCCCCAGCATTTT.

This clonotype was counted many times. The chain recombines TRBV7-3 with TRBJ1-1; D gene ambiguous. CDR3 length equals 13 residues. Germline assignment: CDR1 SGHTA and CDR2 FQGTGA. Trimming removed 2 bases from V and 1 base from J, with 5 bases in between. Written as DNA, the CDR3 is TGTGCCAGCAGCTTACTCCCGAACACTGAAGCTTTCTTT. Translation gives CASSLLPNTEAFF.

On this clonotype itself: A much more abundant neighbour one base away suggests this may be a read error. The chain has TRBV5-1 and TRBJ1-1; D call uncertain. CDR3 length: 14 amino acids. Germline CDR1 reads SGHRS; CDR2 reads YFSETQ. Trimming took off 5 bases at V and 7 bases at J, with 18 bases between the two ends. The chain's CDR3 is CASRETASKGEAFF. CDR3 DNA: TGCGCCAGCAGAGAAACAGCAAGCAAGGGTGAAGCTTTCTTT.

This clonotype was detected only a few times. The CDR3 region is CASSLVSAGGRTDTQYF. The DNA of the CDR3 is TGTGCCAGCAGCTTAGTTTCAGCGGGGGGCCGCACAGATACGCAGTATTTT. The chain carries TRBV13 and TRBJ2-3; TRBD2 matches at 9 bases. Germline values: CDR1 PRHDT, CDR2 FYEKMQ (reference sequence). Trimming took 1 base from V and 1 from J; bases not matched to a gene: 6. The CDR3 is 17 residues long.

This clonotype has just a few counts. The genes are TRBV5-1 and TRBJ2-1; maybe TRBD2 (5 bases). V dropped 2 bases and J dropped 3 bases, with 9 bases sitting between them. CDR3 length: 14 residues. Germline CDR1 is SGHRS and CDR2 is YFSETQ. CDR3 amino acids: CASSFGGGYNEQFF. In nucleotides, the CDR3 is TGCGCCAGCAGCTTCGGAGGAGGCTACAATGAGCAGTTCTTC. Full variable domain (missing parts from reference TRBV5-1 and TRBJ2-1): KAGVTQTPRYLIKTRGQQVTLSCSPISGHRSVSWYQQTPGQGLQFLFEYFSETQRNKGNFPGRFSGRQFSNSRSEMNVSTLELGDSALYLCASSFGGGYNEQFFGPGTRLTVL.

This clonotype was recorded a few times. The CDR3 here is CASSLQGPYNEQFF. The CDR3 region has the DNA TGTGCCAGCAGTCTACAGGGCCCATACAATGAGCAGTTCTTC. The gene calls are TRBV27 and TRBJ2-1; D is perhaps TRBD1 (6 bases). The germline V gene encodes CDR1 MNHEY and CDR2 SMNVEV (reference sequence). This CDR3 is 14 amino acids long. Trimming took off 5 bases at V and 4 bases at J, with 12 bases between the two ends.